These T cell receptor beta chains were read from a single sample in a study of shared clonotypes between healthy human individuals. TCRdb keeps only in-frame clones here, not all; method: immunoSEQ multiplex PCR. Of 2 million to 3 million clones in the sample, 80% to 95% are singletons; the top ten hold 0.36%. Sequenced sample: naive CD4+ T cells from PBMCs. Every receptor here comes from a man between 18 and 29 years old in good health. Some clones in this sample may be carry-over from other donors' samples. The CDR3 runs from the conserved cysteine through the conserved F or W. D genes are given only for firm matches. Size values are once, few and many counts, or a class for expanded clones, and some rows have none.

>.|TRBV28|TRBD2|TRBJ2-1
CASSTTSGRRGEQFF
TGTGCCAGCAGTACTACTAGCGGGAGGAGGGGTGAGCAGTTCTTC
>once|TRBV6-5|.|TRBJ2-2
CASRRVRETGELFF
TGTGCCAGCAGACGAGTTCGAGAGACCGGGGAGCTGTTTTTT
>.|TRBV5-1|.|TRBJ2-2
CASSLAGANTGELFF
TGCGCCAGCAGCTTGGCAGGGGCGAACACCGGGGAGCTGTTTTTT
>.|TRBV20-1|TRBD2|TRBJ2-1
CSAELAGQFF
TGCAGTGCAGAACTAGCGGGGCAGTTCTTC
>.|TRBV12-5|.|TRBJ2-5
CASGPTTPDGQETQYF
TGTGCTAGTGGCCCCACTACCCCGGACGGCCAAGAGACCCAGTACTTC
>once|TRBV28|TRBD1|TRBJ2-3
CASSPGQGTLWSF
TGTGCCAGCAGCCCCGGACAGGGGACGCTGTGGTCTTTT
>.|TRBV30|.|TRBJ2-3
CAWSVGQIRDTQYF
TGTGCCTGGAGCGTCGGCCAAATAAGAGATACGCAGTATTTT
>.|TRBV5-1|.|TRBJ2-5
CASSWGKGKGEETQYF
TGCGCCAGCAGCTGGGGGAAAGGTAAAGGGGAAGAGACCCAGTACTTC
>.|TRBV18|.|TRBJ1-1
CASSQDAARTEAFF
TGTGCCAGCTCTCAGGATGCCGCGCGGACTGAAGCTTTCTTT
>.|TRBV29-1|.|TRBJ1-1
CSVDKGATEAFF
TGCAGCGTTGATAAGGGAGCCACTGAAGCTTTCTTT
>.|TRBV5-4|.|TRBJ2-5
CASSTQETQYF
TGTGCCAGCAGCACACAAGAGACCCAGTACTTC
>.|TRBV12-5|.|TRBJ2-7
CASGLRSHEQYF
TGTGCTAGTGGTTTGCGGTCCCACGAGCAGTACTTC
>.|TRBV7-9|.|TRBJ2-7
CASSPGTFPYEQYF
TGTGCCAGCAGCCCCGGGACGTTTCCCTACGAGCAGTACTTC
>.|TRBV5-4|.|TRBJ2-3
CASSSSSDTQYF
TGTGCCAGCAGCTCCTCGTCAGATACGCAGTATTTT
>.|TRBV19|TRBD1|TRBJ1-2
CASTNPGQFYYGYTF
TGTGCCAGCACCAACCCGGGACAGTTTTACTATGGCTACACCTTC
>.|TRBV28|.|TRBJ2-7
CASTSEGQGGEQYF
TGTGCCAGCACCTCGGAGGGCCAGGGCGGCGAGCAGTACTTC
>.|TRBV11-2|TRBD2|TRBJ2-5
CASSIILAGGLQTQYF
TGTGCCAGCAGCATTATACTAGCGGGAGGCTTACAGACCCAGTACTTC
>.|TRBV10-3|.|TRBJ1-1
CAISESLNTEAFF
TGTGCCATCAGTGAGTCTTTGAACACTGAAGCTTTCTTT
>.|TRBV18|.|TRBJ2-7
CASSPASYYEQYF
TGTGCCAGCTCACCAGCCAGCTACTACGAGCAGTACTTC
>.|TRBV7-2|TRBD1|TRBJ2-4
CASSPRGWNIQYF
TGTGCCAGCAGCCCCAGGGGGTGGAACATTCAGTACTTC
>.|TRBV4-1|.|TRBJ2-3
CASSRRGAGESTDTQYF
TGCGCCAGCAGCCGTCGGGGGGCGGGAGAAAGCACAGATACGCAGTATTTT
>.|TRBV18|TRBD2|TRBJ2-3
CASSPRPSGNTDTQYF
TGTGCCAGCTCACCTCGGCCTAGCGGGAATACAGATACGCAGTATTTT